This T cell receptor (beta chain) was documented in a study of CD8 T cells in Susac syndrome. V shed 0 bases, J shed 10 bases, and the junction held 6 bases outside the gene matches. CDR1 and CDR2 from the germline V gene are LGHNA and YSLEER. This CDR3 comprises 16 residues. RNA was extracted with the RNeasy kit, and a quantity of roughly 0.5 to 1 ug was reverse transcribed using random hexamers. TCRdb fed the immunoSEQ multiplex PCR reads into MiXCR, producing one record per CDR3 protein. The sample has roughly 130,000 distinct CDR3 sequences, 90% to 95% seen once. The sequenced sample consisted of CD4+ T cells from PBMCs. The receptor comes from a human donor with multiple sclerosis. The rearrangement links TRBV4-3 to TRBJ2-1; 13 bases line up with TRBD2. CDR3 sequence reads: CASSQDRGLAGNEQFF. Written as DNA, the CDR3 is TGCGCCAGCAGCCAAGATCGGGGACTAGCGGGGAACGAGCAGTTCTTC.